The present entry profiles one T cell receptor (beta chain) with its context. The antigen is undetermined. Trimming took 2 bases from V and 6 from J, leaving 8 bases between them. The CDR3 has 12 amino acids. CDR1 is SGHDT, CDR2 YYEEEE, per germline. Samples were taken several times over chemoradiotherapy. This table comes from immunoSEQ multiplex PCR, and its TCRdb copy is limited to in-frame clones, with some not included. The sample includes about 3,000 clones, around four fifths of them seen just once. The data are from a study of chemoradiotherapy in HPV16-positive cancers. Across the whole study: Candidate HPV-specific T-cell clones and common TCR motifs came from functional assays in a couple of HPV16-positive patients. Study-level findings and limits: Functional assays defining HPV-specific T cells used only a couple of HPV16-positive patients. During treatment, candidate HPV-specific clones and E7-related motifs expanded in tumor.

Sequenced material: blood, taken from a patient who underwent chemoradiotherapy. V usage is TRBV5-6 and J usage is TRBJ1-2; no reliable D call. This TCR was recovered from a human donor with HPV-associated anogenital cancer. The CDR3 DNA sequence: TGTGCCAGCAGCTTTCTGTGGAATGGCTACACCTTC. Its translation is CASSFLWNGYTF.